These 20 T cell receptor beta chains share one sample of origin, sequenced in a study of T cells in Graves' hyperthyroidism and ophthalmopathy. Researchers took RNA transcripts and amplified the TCR beta CDR3 regions from them. The HTBI set primed first-round TCR CDR3 RT-PCR. Each CDR3 protein is one row after TCRdb ran MiXCR on the multiplex PCR reads. Of under 400,000 distinct CDR3 sequences listed, 13% are singletons. The sample was blood. All receptors derive from a woman aged 18-29 years with Graves' hyperthyroidism.

The CDR3 DNA is TGTGCCAGTAGGCGGTCCGGGACTAATGAAAAACTGTTTTTT. Its protein product is CASRRSGTNEKLFF. The chain recombines TRBV19 with TRBJ1-4; no firm D call. CDR3 length equals 14 residues. V was shortened by 6 bases and J by 2 bases, with 10 bases between the two germline ends. CDR1 LNHDA and CDR2 SQIVND come from the germline V gene (reference sequence).

This clonotype was detected ten times or more. J is TRBJ1-1 and V is TRBV12-3 or TRBV12-4; D not resolved. With 6 bases removed from V and 8 bases from J, the gap between germline ends came to 13 bases. The length of the CDR3 is 12 residues. CDR3 in amino acids: CASSAYRLEAFF. CDR3 sequence (DNA): TGTGCCAGCAGCGCCTACAGACTGGAAGCTTTCTTT.

This clonotype was observed many times. The CDR3 bases are TGTGCCAGCAGTTTGTACAGGGGTAGCAATCAGCCCCAGCATTTT. It codes for CASSLYRGSNQPQHF. The V and J genes are TRBV28 and TRBJ1-5, with 7 positions matching TRBD1. This CDR3 contains 15 residues. Trimming removed 3 bases from V and 0 bases from J; junction bases left unmatched: 2. Germline V lookup: CDR1 MDHEN, CDR2 SYDVKM.

This chain joins TRBV7-6 and TRBJ2-3; a possible D gene is TRBD2 (6 bases). CDR3 length: 14 residues. Germline V lookup: CDR1 SGHVS, CDR2 FNYEAQ. The V gene lost 5 bases and the J gene lost 5 bases, with 14 bases spanning the gap. The DNA of the CDR3 is TGTGCCAGCAGCATAGGGGACTCCCTAGATACGCAGTATTTT. This translates into CASSIGDSLDTQYF.

In this sample, this clonotype turned up a few times. The CDR3 region is CASNRYTEAFF. DNA for the CDR3: TGTGCCAGTAACCGGTACACTGAAGCTTTCTTT. The V and J genes are TRBV19 and TRBJ1-1; D gene ambiguous. The V end was cut by 7 bases, the J end by 3 bases, with 6 bases between. The CDR3 sequence is 11 residues long. The germline V gene has CDR1 LNHDA and CDR2 SQIVND (reference sequence). Full variable domain (missing parts from reference TRBV19 and TRBJ1-1): DGGITQSPKYLFRKEGQNVTLSCEQNLNHDAMYWYRQDPGQGLRLIYYSQIVNDFQKGDIAEGYSVSREKKESFPLTVTSAQKNPTAFYLCASNRYTEAFFGQGTRLTVV.

The rearrangement joins TRBV4-1 to TRBJ1-6; D is perhaps TRBD1 (6 bases). This CDR3 is 18 amino acids long. Looked up from germline, CDR1 is MGHRA and CDR2 is YSYEKL. Trimming pared 1 base from V and 0 bases from J, leaving 13 bases between. This CDR3 reads CASSQVFTGSSYNSPLHF. As DNA, the CDR3 is TGCGCCAGCAGCCAAGTTTTCACAGGGAGCTCCTATAATTCACCCCTCCACTTT.

This clonotype was seen many times. The chain couples TRBV28 to TRBJ2-3, with D perhaps TRBD1 or TRBD2 (5 bases each). V was trimmed by 8 bases and J by 4 bases, leaving 16 bases between them. The CDR3 consists of 14 residues. Germline CDR1 is MDHEN and CDR2 is SYDVKM. The CDR3 is CASLWGSAADTQYF. Written as DNA, the CDR3 is TGTGCCAGCCTCTGGGGGTCGGCGGCAGATACGCAGTATTTT.

This clonotype was recorded at least ten times. J is TRBJ2-7 and V is TRBV29-1; 11 nucleotides align to TRBD1. Germline lookup yields CDR1 SQVTM and CDR2 ANQGSEA. This CDR3 contains 13 residues. The J segment lost 3 bases and the V segment lost 6 bases, leaving 4 bases of the junction unmatched. The CDR3: CSVGTGGNYEQYF. CDR3 in DNA: TGCAGCGTAGGGACAGGGGGAAACTACGAGCAGTACTTC.

The chain couples TRBV7-9 to TRBJ2-1; 13 bases are a match to TRBD2. Germline CDR1 SEHNR, CDR2 FQNEAQ (reference sequence). V shed 5 bases, J shed 9 bases, and the junction held 10 bases outside the gene matches. The CDR3 sequence is 16 residues long. CDR3 coding DNA: TGTGCCAGCAGCCTACAGGGACTAGCGGGGTTAAGTGAGCAGTTCTTC. It yields the protein CASSLQGLAGLSEQFF.

This clonotype showed up many times. This chain joins TRBV11-2 and TRBJ1-2; no clear D. Trimming stripped 4 bases from V and 8 bases from J, with 20 bases between. Germline V CDR1 and CDR2: SGHAT, FQNNGV. The CDR3 is 15 residues long. DNA for the CDR3: TGTGCCAGCAGCTCCTGGGAGGGCGCGTCGAGGGGCTACACCTTC. It is translated as CASSSWEGASRGYTF. The entire variable domain, with the rest obtained from reference TRBV11-2 and TRBJ1-2, is as follows: EAGVAQSPRYKIIEKRQSVAFWCNPISGHATLYWYQQILGQGPKLLIQFQNNGVVDDSQLPKDRFSAERLKGVDSTLKIQPAKLEDSAVYLCASSSWEGASRGYTFGSGTRLTVV.

This clonotype was observed many times. The V call is TRBV20-1, the J call TRBJ2-5, with 8 bases aligning to TRBD2. This CDR3 has 13 residues. J was trimmed by 7 bases and V by 1 base; bases with no gene match: 5. Germline V gene data show CDR1 as DFQATT and CDR2 as SNEGSKA (reference sequence). The CDR3 sequence: CSARVAGGLTQYF. CDR3 in DNA: TGCAGTGCTAGAGTTGCGGGGGGATTGACCCAGTACTTC.

This clonotype was counted ten times or more. V is TRBV28 and J is TRBJ1-2; D possibly corresponds to TRBD1 (6 bases). V lost 5 bases, J lost 0 bases, and 16 bases lay in between. The length of the CDR3 is 16 residues. Germline-derived CDR1 and CDR2 are MDHEN and SYDVKM. CDR3 in DNA: TGTGCCAGCAGTGAGCTAACAGGGAGGGCTAACTATGGCTACACCTTC. As protein: CASSELTGRANYGYTF.

This clonotype was detected a few times. A clone one base away is much larger, so this may be a read error. CDR3 in amino acids: CASKANTEAFF. DNA for the CDR3: TGTGCCAGCAAGGCGAACACTGAAGCTTTCTTT. J is TRBJ1-1 and V is TRBV2; D is unclear. The CDR3 loop spans 11 amino acids. Deletions cut 7 bases from V and 1 base from J, with 4 bases between. Per germline, CDR1 SNHLY and CDR2 FYNNEI.

This clonotype was counted many times. V usage is TRBV7-8 and J usage is TRBJ1-1; D call uncertain. Per germline, CDR1 SGHVS and CDR2 FQNEAQ. V dropped 5 bases and J dropped 4 bases, with 14 bases sitting between them. The CDR3 is 14 residues long. CDR3 DNA: TGTGCCAGCAGCCCCGGGCCATCCGGCACTGAAGCTTTCTTT. This gives the protein CASSPGPSGTEAFF.

This clonotype was observed many times. The V call is TRBV6-2 or TRBV6-3, the J call TRBJ1-5; 8 bases line up with TRBD1. J lost 6 bases, V lost 5 bases, and 3 bases had no gene match. CDR1 is MNHEY and CDR2 is SVGEGT in the germline V gene. The CDR3 has 13 residues. The DNA for the CDR3 is TGTGCCAGCAGTACTCAGGGGGCTCAGCCCCAGCATTTT. Residues: CASSTQGAQPQHF.

In the case of this clonotype: It may be a read error: a sequence one base away is much more abundant. Here the CDR3 reads CASGVEGGDHEQYF. CDR3 DNA sequence: TGTGCCAGCGGCGTAGAGGGAGGGGATCACGAGCAGTACTTC. V is TRBV9 and J is TRBJ2-7; 7 bases line up with TRBD2. The CDR3 spans 14 residues. Germline lookup yields CDR1 SGDLS and CDR2 YYNGEE. The full variable domain, with the rest looked up from reference TRBV9 and TRBJ2-7, is DSGVTQTPKHLITATGQRVTLRCSPRSGDLSVYWYQQSLDQGLQFLIQYYNGEERAKGNILERFSAQQFPDLHSELNLSSLELGDSALYFCASGVEGGDHEQYFGPGTRLTVT.

This clonotype was seen ten or more times. The rearrangement joins TRBV9 to TRBJ1-1, with a tentative D call TRBD1 (5 bases). This CDR3 contains 12 residues. Trimming removed 5 bases from V and 8 bases from J, with 13 bases in between. Germline-derived CDR1 and CDR2 are SGDLS and YYNGEE. The DNA for the CDR3 is TGTGCCAGCAGTCCGTGGGGACTCGAAGCTTTCTTT. This sequence encodes CASSPWGLEAFF. Full variable domain (rest looked up from reference TRBV9 and TRBJ1-1): DSGVTQTPKHLITATGQRVTLRCSPRSGDLSVYWYQQSLDQGLQFLIQYYNGEERAKGNILERFSAQQFPDLHSELNLSSLELGDSALYFCASSPWGLEAFFGQGTRLTVV.

This clonotype was detected only once. The chain is built from TRBV7-2 and TRBJ2-1; 14 nucleotides line up with TRBD2. The J call may not be correct, given that the DNA end is closer to TRBJ2-7. CDR1 is SGHTA and CDR2 is FQGNSA in the germline V gene. The CDR3 sequence is 19 residues long. The CDR3 sequence: CASSLLRTSGRYLSNEQYF. DNA for the CDR3: TGTGCCAGCAGCTTACTTCGGACTAGCGGGAGGTACCTCTCAAATGAGCAGTACTTC.

Ten or more counts support this clonotype. The chain has TRBV7-2 and TRBJ2-1; TRBD2 agrees at 10 bases. Germline CDR1 and CDR2: SGHTA and FQGNSA. There are 16 residues in the CDR3. The V and J ends lost 5 bases and 8 bases, in that order; junction bases with no gene match: 12. The CDR3 is CASSPRPSGGLDEQFF. The DNA for the CDR3 is TGTGCCAGCAGCCCCCGGCCTAGCGGGGGTCTGGATGAGCAGTTCTTC.

This clonotype has a handful of counts. V usage is TRBV6-1 and J usage is TRBJ1-6, with a weak D call TRBD1 (6 bases). The germline V and J ends were trimmed by 7 bases and 9 bases, with 16 bases remaining between them. CDR3 size: 14 residues. Per the germline V gene, CDR1 is MNHNS and CDR2 is SASEGT. CDR3 amino acids: CASMLTPGASPLHF. In DNA, the CDR3 is TGTGCCAGCATGCTTACCCCAGGGGCTTCACCCCTCCACTTT.